The clone carrying this T cell receptor beta chain was observed a few times. Its antigen is unidentified. As previously described, bulk TCR libraries were made using listed TCR primers. Each CDR3 protein is one row after TCRdb ran MiXCR on the PCR reads. The sample lists 460,000 or so distinct CDR3 sequences; around 25% were seen once. The data were taken from a study of molecular identifiers for immune sequencing clone quantification. Study results and limitations: Among effectors, clones above 20 RNA copies held over 99% of molecules; among naive cells, under 1%. In cases of identical TCR molecules sharing a barcode, highly expanded clone sizes could be underestimated. Spiked TCR RNA from one Jurkat cell reportedly showed up when mixed among around 1 million naive cells.

The V and J ends lost 4 bases and 4 bases, in that order; junction bases with no gene match: 5. The CDR3 totals 15 residues. Germline V gene data show CDR1 as SEHNR and CDR2 as FQNEAQ (reference sequence). The source of this sequence is a human donor in good health. Some libraries in this study had Jurkat cell RNA spiked in. Source material: naive CD8+ T cells from blood, with Jurkat cell RNA spiked in. Subset: FACS-sorted CD8+CD4-CCR7+CD45RA+ naive T cells. The V gene is TRBV7-9, the J gene TRBJ2-3; 10 positions match TRBD2. The CDR3 sequence is CASSSTSGDSDTQYF. The CDR3 DNA is TGTGCCAGCAGCTCCACTAGCGGGGACTCAGATACGCAGTATTTT.